This T cell receptor (beta chain) was sequenced in a study of blood T cell repertoires in COVID-19. TCRdb's table, derived via immunoSEQ multiplex PCR, lists solely in-frame clones and lacks some. This sample yields about 210,000 clones, of which about 84% are seen a single time; around 13% belongs to the top ten. Per germline, CDR1 SGHRS and CDR2 YFSETQ. V dropped 0 bases and J dropped 5; count of bases not matched to a gene: 3. This CDR3 region has 15 residues. The chain is built from TRBV5-1 and TRBJ2-2; 8 bases agree with TRBD1. This clonotype was sampled from a human donor in a cohort sampled during active COVID-19. Sequencing was performed on peripheral blood. The CDR3 protein is CASSLGQGATGELFF. As DNA, the CDR3 is TGCGCCAGCAGCTTGGGTCAGGGGGCGACCGGGGAGCTGTTTTTT. Full variable domain (remainder filled in from reference TRBV5-1 and TRBJ2-2): KAGVTQTPRYLIKTRGQQVTLSCSPISGHRSVSWYQQTPGQGLQFLFEYFSETQRNKGNFPGRFSGRQFSNSRSEMNVSTLELGDSALYLCASSLGQGATGELFFGEGSRLTVL.